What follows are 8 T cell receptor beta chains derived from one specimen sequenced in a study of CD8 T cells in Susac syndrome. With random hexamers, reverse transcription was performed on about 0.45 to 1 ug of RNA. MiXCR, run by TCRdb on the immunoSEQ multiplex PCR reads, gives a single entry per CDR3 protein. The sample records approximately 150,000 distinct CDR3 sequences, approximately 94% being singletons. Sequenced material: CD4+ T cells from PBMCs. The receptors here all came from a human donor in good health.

The CDR3 coding sequence is TGTGCCAGCAGTGGGGGGACAGGGAGAGTAAGCTATGGCTACACCTTC. Its protein product is CASSGGTGRVSYGYTF. The chain combines TRBV2 with TRBJ1-2; 9 nucleotides match TRBD1. This CDR3 is built from 16 residues. J gave up 4 bases and V 4 bases, and 10 bases lay outside the gene matches. Germline CDR1 reads SNHLY; CDR2 reads FYNNEI.

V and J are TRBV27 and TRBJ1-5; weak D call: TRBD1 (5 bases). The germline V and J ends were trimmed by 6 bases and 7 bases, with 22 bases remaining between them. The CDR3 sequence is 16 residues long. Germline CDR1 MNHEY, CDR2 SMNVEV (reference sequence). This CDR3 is CASRGGGARTWQPQHF. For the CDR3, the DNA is TGTGCCAGCAGGGGGGGAGGGGCGCGAACCTGGCAGCCCCAGCATTTT.

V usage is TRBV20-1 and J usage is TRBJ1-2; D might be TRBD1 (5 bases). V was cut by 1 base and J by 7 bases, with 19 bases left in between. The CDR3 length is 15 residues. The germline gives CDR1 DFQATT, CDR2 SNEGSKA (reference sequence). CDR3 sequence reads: CSARVGTYKTGGYTF. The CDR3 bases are TGCAGTGCTAGAGTCGGGACCTATAAAACGGGTGGCTACACCTTC.

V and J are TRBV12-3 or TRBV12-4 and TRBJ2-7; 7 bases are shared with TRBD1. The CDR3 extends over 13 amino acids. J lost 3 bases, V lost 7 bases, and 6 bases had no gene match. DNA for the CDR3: TGTGCCAGCACCTCGGGACAGATCTACGAGCAGTACTTC. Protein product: CASTSGQIYEQYF.

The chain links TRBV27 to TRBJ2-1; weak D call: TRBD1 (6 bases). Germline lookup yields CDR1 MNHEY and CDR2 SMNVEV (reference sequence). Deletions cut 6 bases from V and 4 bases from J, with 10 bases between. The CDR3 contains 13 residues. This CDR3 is CASSHRVYNEQFF. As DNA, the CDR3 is TGTGCCAGCAGCCACAGGGTATACAATGAGCAGTTCTTC.

This chain's CDR3 is CSARGTGGTGELFF. DNA of the CDR3: TGCAGTGCTAGGGGGACAGGGGGTACCGGGGAGCTGTTTTTT. The chain combines TRBV20-1 with TRBJ2-2; TRBD1 matches at 11 bases. The CDR3 length is 14 residues. The J segment lost 5 bases and the V segment lost 3 bases, leaving 2 bases of the junction unmatched. The V gene's germline CDR1 is DFQATT and CDR2 SNEGSKA (reference sequence).

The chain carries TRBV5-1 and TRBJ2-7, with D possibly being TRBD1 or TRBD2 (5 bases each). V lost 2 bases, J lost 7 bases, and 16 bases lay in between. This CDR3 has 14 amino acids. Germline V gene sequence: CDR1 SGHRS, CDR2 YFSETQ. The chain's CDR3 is CASSLTGTTGEQYF. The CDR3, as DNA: TGCGCCAGCAGCTTAACAGGCACAACGGGGGAGCAGTACTTC.

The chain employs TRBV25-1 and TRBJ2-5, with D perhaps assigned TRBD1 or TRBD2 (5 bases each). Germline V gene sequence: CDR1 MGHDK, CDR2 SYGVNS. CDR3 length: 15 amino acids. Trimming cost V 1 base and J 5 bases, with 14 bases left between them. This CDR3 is CASSEWGPLGETQYF. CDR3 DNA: TGTGCCAGCAGTGAATGGGGACCCCTCGGGGAGACCCAGTACTTC.